This T cell receptor beta chain was obtained from a study of shared clonotypes between healthy human individuals. In the case of this clone: Antigen unknown.

V trimming: 6 bases; J trimming: 6 bases; junction bases outside the gene matches: 13. Germline V gene sequence: CDR1 LNHDA, CDR2 SQIVND (reference sequence). CDR3 length: 15 amino acids. Naive CD8 cells comprised CD45RO-negative, CCR7-positively selected cells, excluding terminally differentiated effector memory CD45RA+ cells. Sorted-subset replicate PCR reactions contained roughly 210 ng DNA, corresponding to tens of thousands of T cell genomes. The assay was immunoSEQ multiplex PCR, and TCRdb's table has in-frame clones only and misses some. The sample holds about 2 million clones, roughly 95% seen once. Study-level results: Large sequencing depth failed to make sorted-subset sequencing complete, rarefaction showed.

The chain uses TRBV19 and TRBJ2-7; TRBD1 matches at 8 bases. The source material was naive CD8+ T cells sorted from blood. The sequence was collected from a young man in good health. In DNA form, the CDR3 reads TGTGCCAGTAGAGTTCACTTGGGACAGGCTGCCGAGCAGTACTTC. Protein: CASRVHLGQAAEQYF.